These 23 T cell receptor beta chains came from one sample sequenced in a study of T cells in Graves' hyperthyroidism and ophthalmopathy. The CDR3 regions of TCR beta were amplified from RNA transcripts. With the HTBI primer set, the TCR CDR3 went through a first round of RT-PCR. Via MiXCR, TCRdb re-called the multiplex PCR reads, giving one row per CDR3 protein. The table lists approximately 510,000 distinct CDR3 sequences, about 20% of them singletons, with approximately 26% in the top ten. Sequencing was carried out using blood. These receptors were taken from a man in his late teens or twenties with Graves' hyperthyroidism.

This clonotype occurred a few times. V and J are TRBV20-1 and TRBJ1-1; weak D call: TRBD1 (5 bases). This CDR3 has 15 residues. V was pared by 0 bases and J by 4 bases, with 15 bases between. Germline V gene data show CDR1 as DFQATT and CDR2 as SNEGSKA (reference sequence). CDR3 nucleotides: TGCAGTGCTAGAGATTGGCCGGGGACGGGCACTGAAGCTTTCTTT. It specifies CSARDWPGTGTEAFF.

This clonotype has a count of ten or more. This chain links TRBV2 with TRBJ2-5; D is ambiguous. Between the trimmed V and J ends, which lost 1 base and 1 base, there was a span of 16 bases. There are 17 residues in the CDR3. Germline CDR1 reads SNHLY; CDR2 reads FYNNEI. This CDR3 reads CASSEEVAATPQETQYF. For the CDR3, the DNA is TGTGCCAGCAGTGAAGAGGTAGCTGCTACGCCCCAAGAGACCCAGTACTTC.

This clonotype was counted ten times or more. The chain has TRBV28 and TRBJ2-7, with D perhaps given as TRBD1 or TRBD2 (5 bases each). In germline, CDR1 is MDHEN, CDR2 SYDVKM. This CDR3 has 14 amino acids. V was shortened by 3 bases and J by 5 bases, with 14 bases between the two germline ends. The CDR3 region is CASSFRGAGDEQYF. CDR3 nucleotide sequence: TGTGCCAGCAGTTTCCGGGGCGCGGGCGACGAGCAGTACTTC.

This clonotype was seen at least ten times. The V call is TRBV6-5, the J call TRBJ2-7; a weak D match, TRBD1 (5 bases). Germline V gene sequence: CDR1 MNHEY, CDR2 SVGAGI. The CDR3 length is 12 residues. Trimming removed 6 bases at V and 6 bases at J, with 12 bases between. This CDR3 is CASRIRVGEQYF. CDR3 sequence (DNA): TGTGCCAGCAGGATCAGGGTTGGCGAGCAGTACTTC.

This clonotype was picked up many times. CDR3 sequence reads: CASSLVEGAVQETQYF. The CDR3 DNA sequence: TGTGCCAGCAGTTTAGTCGAGGGGGCAGTGCAAGAGACCCAGTACTTC. V gene TRBV28 combines with J gene TRBJ2-5; 7 bases align to TRBD1. J lost 2 bases, V lost 2 bases, and 8 bases had no gene match. The germline gives CDR1 MDHEN, CDR2 SYDVKM. The CDR3 runs to 16 residues.

V gene TRBV12-3 or TRBV12-4 combines with J gene TRBJ1-1; 8 positions agree with TRBD1. V was pared by 5 bases and J by 4 bases, with 3 bases of the junction left unmatched. The CDR3 covers 13 residues. The CDR3 region is CASSRGQVTEAFF. The CDR3 DNA sequence: TGTGCCAGCAGTCGGGGACAGGTCACTGAAGCTTTCTTT.

This clonotype appeared a few times. The CDR3 nucleotides read TGTGCCAGCAGTGAAGCGCCCCCGGCCGGGGCCAACGTCCTGACTTTC. It translates to CASSEAPPAGANVLTF. This chain links TRBV6-1 with TRBJ2-6; D is unclear. Germline lookup yields CDR1 MNHNS and CDR2 SASEGT. CDR3 size: 16 residues. V was shortened by 0 bases and J by 4 bases, with 10 bases between the two germline ends.

This clonotype was seen at least ten times. The chain uses TRBV20-1 and TRBJ2-7; 7 bases are a match to TRBD2. Germline loops: CDR1 DFQATT, CDR2 SNEGSKA (reference sequence). V gave up 5 bases and J gave up 7 bases; unmatched junction bases: 11. CDR3 length: 13 amino acids. The CDR3, as DNA: TGCAGTGCTGGCGAGGGAGGGCCGCGAGAGCAGTACTTC. This encodes CSAGEGGPREQYF.

This clonotype was picked up many times. Germline and junction disagree at one end, which may indicate a read error. The V call is TRBV10-3, the J call TRBJ2-7; D gene uncertain. The CDR3 loop spans 12 amino acids. Germline V gives CDR1 ENHRY, CDR2 SYGVKD. The DNA for the CDR3 is TGTGCCATCAGTGAGTCAGGGAAGAGCCGGGACTTC. It specifies CAISESGKSRDF.

The chain carries TRBV19 and TRBJ2-5; no firm D call. V lost 3 bases and J 1 base, leaving 6 bases between the germline ends. The CDR3 runs 13 residues. The germline V gene encodes CDR1 LNHDA and CDR2 SQIVND (reference sequence). CDR3 sequence reads: CASSIHVQETQYF. CDR3 DNA sequence: TGTGCCAGTAGTATCCACGTCCAAGAGACCCAGTACTTC.

The chain links TRBV15 to TRBJ1-1, with D possibly being TRBD1 (6 bases). V was pared by 1 base and J by 6 bases, with 18 bases between. Germline V lookup: CDR1 LNHNV, CDR2 YYDKDF (reference sequence). The CDR3 consists of 16 residues. For the CDR3, the DNA is TGTGCCACCAGCAGAGCGCTATCGACAGAGGGGGCTGAAGCTTTCTTT. This codes for CATSRALSTEGAEAFF.

Ten or more counts support this clonotype. This sequence joins TRBV29-1 and TRBJ2-7, with no clear D. Trimming took 0 bases from V and 1 from J, leaving 4 bases between them. The CDR3 is 12 residues long. Germline V gene lookup returns CDR1 SQVTM and CDR2 ANQGSEA. The CDR3 sequence is CSVEDLSYEQYF. CDR3 bases: TGCAGCGTTGAAGATCTTTCCTACGAGCAGTACTTC.

On this clonotype: Relative to the germline gene, one junction end is altered; a read error may explain this. CDR3 nucleotide sequence: TGTGTCAGCAGCCAAGAAAGGCCGGCTCAAGAGACCCAGTACTTC. Residues: CVSSQERPAQETQYF. This chain uses TRBV3-1 with TRBJ2-5; no firm D call. This CDR3 region has 15 residues. CDR1 is LGHDT, CDR2 YNNKEL, per germline (reference sequence).

This clonotype was counted ten times or more. The V call is TRBV5-1, the J call TRBJ1-1; 10 bases agree with TRBD1. This CDR3 contains 16 residues. Germline CDR1 reads SGHRS; CDR2 reads YFSETQ. J was trimmed by 2 bases and V by 4 bases; bases with no gene match: 8. CDR3 bases: TGCGCCAGCAGCCGGGACAGGGGCGCGAGTAACACTGAAGCTTTCTTT. Translation: CASSRDRGASNTEAFF.

This clonotype was counted ten times or more. Compared with germline, one end of the junction differs, possibly owing to a read error. CDR3 loop: CASSGWENTGELFF. CDR3 bases: TGCGCCAGCAGCGGGTGGGAAAACACCGGGGAGCTGTTTTTT. The rearrangement links TRBV7-3 to TRBJ2-2, with D perhaps TRBD2 (6 bases). Germline-derived CDR1 and CDR2 are SGHTA and FQGTGA. The CDR3 is made up of 14 amino acids.

The rearrangement links TRBV20-1 to TRBJ2-7; TRBD2 is a possible D gene (6 bases). The CDR3 runs 12 residues. The germline V gene encodes CDR1 DFQATT and CDR2 SNEGSKA (reference sequence). Trimming shortened V by 7 bases and J by 3 bases, and 13 bases separated the two germline ends. This CDR3 reads CSVPGDHYEQYF. In nucleotides, the CDR3 is TGCAGTGTACCGGGGGACCACTACGAGCAGTACTTC.

This clonotype turned up a few times. The chain links TRBV18 to TRBJ1-2; TRBD1 is a possible D gene (6 bases). Germline-derived CDR1 and CDR2 are KGHSH and LQKENI. The CDR3 is made up of 15 amino acids. Trimming took 6 bases from V and 6 from J, leaving 20 bases between them. The CDR3 here is CASSPTGSGGDGYTF. The DNA for the CDR3 is TGTGCCAGCTCCCCGACAGGCTCAGGTGGCGATGGCTACACCTTC.

Regarding this clonotype: This may arise from a read error, as a much more abundant clone is one base away. V usage is TRBV7-3 and J usage is TRBJ1-1; no clear D. The CDR3 contains 14 residues. Germline loops: CDR1 SGHTA, CDR2 FQGTGA. CDR3 region: CASSNPRENTESFF. CDR3 sequence (DNA): TGTGCCAGCAGCAACCCAAGGGAGAACACTGAATCTTTCTTT.

The chain links TRBV6-5 to TRBJ2-7; 8 positions match TRBD1. Germline-derived CDR1 and CDR2 are MNHEY and SVGAGI. The J segment lost 2 bases and the V segment lost 4 bases, leaving 7 bases of the junction unmatched. The CDR3 is 15 residues long. The DNA of the CDR3 is TGTGCCAGCAGTTCTCCGACAGGGGAAACCTACGAGCAGTACTTC. Its translation: CASSSPTGETYEQYF.

V is TRBV13 and J is TRBJ2-2, with 7 positions matching TRBD1. CDR3 length equals 13 residues. Trimming removed 7 bases from V and 4 bases from J; junction bases left unmatched: 3. The germline V gene has CDR1 PRHDT and CDR2 FYEKMQ (reference sequence). As DNA, the CDR3 is TGTGCCAGCACCAAGGGGGCCACCGGGGAGCTGTTTTTT. Residues: CASTKGATGELFF.

The table lists this clonotype with many counts. The J gene is TRBJ1-2, the V gene TRBV7-9; D is uncertain. Per the germline V gene, CDR1 is SEHNR and CDR2 is FQNEAQ (reference sequence). This CDR3 contains 15 residues. The V gene lost 3 bases and the J gene lost 8 bases, with 19 bases spanning the gap. In DNA, the CDR3 is TGTGCCAGCAGCTTGTCGGCTAAAGGCCCTGGGGGCTACACCTTC. It is translated as CASSLSAKGPGGYTF.

This chain joins TRBV7-2 and TRBJ1-5; TRBD1 might be the D (6 bases). The V end was cut by 5 bases, the J end by 7 bases, with 15 bases between. Per the germline V gene, CDR1 is SGHTA and CDR2 is FQGNSA. The CDR3 sequence is 14 residues long. The CDR3 DNA reads TGTGCCAGCAGCCTACAGGGAACGAGGCAGCCCCAGCATTTT. It encodes CASSLQGTRQPQHF.

This clonotype was observed a handful of times. J is TRBJ2-7 and V is TRBV9; either TRBD1 or TRBD2 may supply D (5 bases each). V was clipped by 3 bases and J by 0 bases, with 10 bases between them. The CDR3 length is 14 residues. CDR1 is SGDLS, CDR2 YYNGEE, per germline. The CDR3 DNA reads TGTGCCAGCAGCGCTTGGGGGAGCTCCTACGAGCAGTACTTC. This encodes CASSAWGSSYEQYF.